The 19 T cell receptor beta chains listed next were all sequenced from one sample in a study of blood T cell repertoires in COVID-19. Clones were read by immunoSEQ multiplex PCR, and TCRdb kept only the in-frame ones, dropping some. Among some 300,000 clones listed, roughly 88% were seen once. The sequenced sample consisted of peripheral blood. The receptor set was obtained from a woman younger than 45 who had recovered from COVID-19.

The chain couples TRBV27 to TRBJ1-1; unclear D gene. The CDR3 runs to 11 residues. The germline V and J ends were trimmed by 5 bases and 5 bases, with 6 bases remaining between them. Germline V gene lookup returns CDR1 MNHEY and CDR2 SMNVEV (reference sequence). The CDR3 region is CASSEGTEAFF. Written as DNA, the CDR3 is TGTGCCAGCAGTGAGGGTACTGAAGCTTTCTTT.

In its sample, this clone was seen a few times. The V and J genes are TRBV28 and TRBJ2-3, with D perhaps TRBD2 (5 bases). The germline CDR1 and CDR2 sequences are MDHEN and SYDVKM. V dropped 3 bases and J dropped 2 bases, with 9 bases sitting between them. CDR3 size: 14 residues. As DNA, the CDR3 is TGTGCCAGCAGTTTCGGGGATTTCACAGATACGCAGTATTTT. The encoded protein is CASSFGDFTDTQYF.

The table lists this clone with a count of one. V usage is TRBV12-3 or TRBV12-4 and J usage is TRBJ2-5; the match to TRBD2 covers 8 bases. The ends lost 7 bases at V and 4 bases at J; junction bases unmatched: 5. This CDR3 has 13 residues. CDR3 nucleotide sequence: TGTGCCAGCACCCCTCGGGAGGGAGAGACCCAGTACTTC. Translation gives CASTPREGETQYF.

This clone was picked up one time. Other DNA sequences from this sample encode an identical CDR3 as well. V and J are TRBV7-2 and TRBJ2-7; 10 bases are a match to TRBD1. V lost 5 bases to trimming and J lost 0 bases; unmatched junction nucleotides: 1. This CDR3 region has 14 residues. CDR1 is SGHTA, CDR2 FQGNSA, per germline. The CDR3 coding sequence is TGTGCCAGCAGCAGGGACAGGGGCTCCTACGAGCAGTACTTC. It translates to CASSRDRGSYEQYF.

The chain recombines TRBV2 with TRBJ2-7; 11 nucleotides align to TRBD2. Trimming took 5 bases from V and 6 from J; bases not matched to a gene: 21. The CDR3 sequence is 19 residues long. The germline gives CDR1 SNHLY, CDR2 FYNNEI. The CDR3 nucleotides read TGTGCCAGCAGTACACCAGATAGCGGGGGGGCCCTTCCTCTCTCCGAGCAGTACTTC. Translating it yields CASSTPDSGGALPLSEQYF.

CDR3 in DNA: TGCGCCAGCAGCAACGCGTGGACAGGGATTGATAATTCACCCCTCCACTTT. Encoded protein: CASSNAWTGIDNSPLHF. This chain joins TRBV4-3 and TRBJ1-6; 8 bases align to TRBD1. J was trimmed by 5 bases and V by 5 bases; bases with no gene match: 11. The CDR3 loop spans 17 amino acids. Looked up from germline, CDR1 is LGHNA and CDR2 is YSLEER.

The gene calls are TRBV7-3 and TRBJ2-1; 12 nucleotides match TRBD2. V gave up 5 bases and J gave up 6 bases; unmatched junction bases: 5. This CDR3 region has 15 residues. Germline V gene sequence: CDR1 SGHTA, CDR2 FQGTGA. The CDR3 nucleotides read TGTGCCAGCAGCAAGACTAGCGGGGGTCGCAATGAGCAGTTCTTC. As protein: CASSKTSGGRNEQFF.

The chain joins TRBV18 to TRBJ1-2; unclear D gene. The length of the CDR3 is 17 residues. Germline assignment: CDR1 KGHSH and CDR2 LQKENI. The ends were cut back, 6 bases at V and 0 bases at J, with 20 bases in the middle. CDR3 in amino acids: CASSPDAGELTNYGYTF. In nucleotides, the CDR3 is TGTGCCAGCTCCCCAGATGCCGGGGAGTTAACTAACTATGGCTACACCTTC.

This clone was counted a few times. The chain has TRBV2 and TRBJ1-3; D remains unclear. V was clipped by 6 bases and J by 0 bases, with 9 bases between them. In germline, CDR1 is SNHLY, CDR2 FYNNEI. CDR3 size: 14 residues. The CDR3 here is CASSRESSGNTIYF. CDR3 DNA: TGTGCCAGCAGCCGGGAAAGCTCTGGAAACACCATATATTTT.

This sequence joins TRBV18 and TRBJ1-2; 7 bases are a match to TRBD1. V gave up 6 bases and J gave up 3 bases; unmatched junction bases: 7. CDR1 is KGHSH and CDR2 is LQKENI in the germline V gene. The CDR3 extends over 14 amino acids. The CDR3 region has the DNA TGTGCCAGCTCGACGACCGGACAGGACTATGGCTACACCTTC. Protein sequence: CASSTTGQDYGYTF. The whole variable domain, filled in from reference TRBV18 and TRBJ1-2, reads NAGVMQNPRHLVRRRGQEARLRCSPMKGHSHVYWYRQLPEEGLKFMVYLQKENIIDESGMPKERFSAEFPKEGPSILRIQQVVRGDSAAYFCASSTTGQDYGYTFGSGTRLTVV.

The chain uses TRBV28 and TRBJ2-2, with TRBD1 identical over 7 bases. Germline CDR1 MDHEN, CDR2 SYDVKM. The CDR3 runs to 15 residues. V was pared by 3 bases and J by 6 bases, with 7 bases of the junction left unmatched. CDR3 nucleotides: TGTGCCAGCAGTTTCCAATCCAGGGGGTCCGGGGAGCTGTTTTTT. Amino acid sequence: CASSFQSRGSGELFF.

The chain recombines TRBV7-9 with TRBJ1-1; TRBD1 matches at 8 bases. CDR1 is SEHNR and CDR2 is FQNEAQ in the germline V gene (reference sequence). CDR3 length: 13 amino acids. After removal of 4 bases from V and 11 bases from J, the junction contained 9 bases not matched to a gene. DNA of the CDR3: TGTGCCAGCAGCTCCCCAGGGGGCTCAGTGGCTTTCTTT. Residues: CASSSPGGSVAFF.

This rearrangement joins TRBV3-1 (or the pseudogene TRBV3-2) to TRBJ1-2, with 10 bases identical to TRBD1. After removal of 3 bases from V and 6 bases from J, the junction contained 7 bases not matched to a gene. Per the germline V gene, CDR1 is LGHDT and CDR2 is YNNKEL (reference sequence). CDR3 length: 15 residues. The CDR3 nucleotides read TGTGCCAGCAGCCACCCCGACAGGGGGCGCGATGGCTACACCTTC. Translating it yields CASSHPDRGRDGYTF.

This chain joins TRBV15 and TRBJ1-1; 7 bases line up with TRBD1. Looked up from germline, CDR1 is LNHNV and CDR2 is YYDKDF (reference sequence). Trimming at V came to 4 bases and at J to 0 bases, leaving 2 bases not matched to a gene. This CDR3 contains 14 residues. This CDR3 is CATSKTGLNTEAFF. In nucleotides, the CDR3 is TGTGCCACCAGCAAGACAGGGCTGAACACTGAAGCTTTCTTT.

This clone has ten or more counts. The chain recombines TRBV29-1 with TRBJ2-7; 7 nucleotides match TRBD1. This CDR3 has 15 residues. From germline, CDR1 is SQVTM and CDR2 ANQGSEA. The trim removed 1 base at V and 5 bases at J, leaving 11 bases unmatched. CDR3 bases: TGCAGCGTTGAAGTGCCCGGGACAGTGTTTGACGAGCAGTACTTC. It is translated as CSVEVPGTVFDEQYF.

This clone was seen only a few times. This chain joins TRBV3-1 (or the pseudogene TRBV3-2) and TRBJ1-5; D gene ambiguous. V was clipped by 4 bases and J by 0 bases, with 7 bases between them. The CDR3 sequence is 14 residues long. Germline V CDR1 and CDR2: LGHDT, YNNKEL (reference sequence). The chain's CDR3 is CASSRSDSNQPQHF. CDR3 sequence (DNA): TGTGCCAGCAGCCGCTCAGATAGCAATCAGCCCCAGCATTTT.

The chain uses TRBV19 and TRBJ2-3; tentatively, D is TRBD1 (6 bases). Germline values: CDR1 LNHDA, CDR2 SQIVND (reference sequence). The CDR3 is made up of 16 amino acids. Trimming shortened V by 4 bases and J by 6 bases, and 20 bases separated the two germline ends. CDR3 amino acids: CASSTGTPLDLDTQYF. Here the CDR3 DNA reads TGTGCCAGTAGTACTGGGACACCCCTAGATTTGGATACGCAGTATTTT.

The chain carries TRBV3-1 (or the pseudogene TRBV3-2) and TRBJ1-6; D unresolved. The CDR3 runs to 13 residues. V was clipped by 2 bases and J by 9 bases, with 8 bases between them. Germline V gives CDR1 LGHDT, CDR2 YNNKEL (reference sequence). CDR3 residues: CASSQSSGSPLHF. CDR3 DNA sequence: TGTGCCAGCAGCCAAAGTTCCGGTTCACCCCTCCACTTT.

The chain recombines TRBV18 with TRBJ2-3; 7 bases are shared with TRBD2. The germline CDR1 and CDR2 sequences are KGHSH and LQKENI. CDR3 length: 15 amino acids. With 6 bases clipped from V and 1 base from J, the junction kept 7 bases outside the gene matches. CDR3: CASSRTSVGTDTQYF. CDR3 coding DNA: TGTGCCAGCTCCCGGACTAGTGTGGGCACAGATACGCAGTATTTT.